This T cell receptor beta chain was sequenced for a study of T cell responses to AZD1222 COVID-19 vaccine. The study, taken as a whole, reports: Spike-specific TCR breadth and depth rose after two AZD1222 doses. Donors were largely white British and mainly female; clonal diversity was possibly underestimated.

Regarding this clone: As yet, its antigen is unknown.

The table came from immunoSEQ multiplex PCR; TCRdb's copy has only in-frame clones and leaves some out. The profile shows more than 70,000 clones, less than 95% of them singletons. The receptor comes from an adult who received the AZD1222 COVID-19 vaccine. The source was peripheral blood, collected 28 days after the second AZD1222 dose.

The CDR3 spells CASSELQATFNQPQHF. In nucleotides, the CDR3 is TGTGCCAGCAGTGAACTTCAGGCCACTTTCAATCAGCCCCAGCATTTT. This rearrangement joins TRBV6-1 to TRBJ1-5; D is uncertain. V was clipped by 2 bases and J by 3 bases, with 14 bases between them. The CDR3 contains 16 residues. Per the germline V gene, CDR1 is MNHNS and CDR2 is SASEGT.